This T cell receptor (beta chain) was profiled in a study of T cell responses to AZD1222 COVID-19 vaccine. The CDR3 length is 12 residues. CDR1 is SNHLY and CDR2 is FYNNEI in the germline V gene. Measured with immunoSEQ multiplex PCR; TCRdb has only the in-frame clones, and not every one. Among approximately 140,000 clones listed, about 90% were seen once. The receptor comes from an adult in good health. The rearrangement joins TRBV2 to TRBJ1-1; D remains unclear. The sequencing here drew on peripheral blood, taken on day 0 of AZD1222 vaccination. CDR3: CTYTALGAEAFF. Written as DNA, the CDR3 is TGTACCTACACGGCCTTGGGTGCTGAAGCTTTCTTT.